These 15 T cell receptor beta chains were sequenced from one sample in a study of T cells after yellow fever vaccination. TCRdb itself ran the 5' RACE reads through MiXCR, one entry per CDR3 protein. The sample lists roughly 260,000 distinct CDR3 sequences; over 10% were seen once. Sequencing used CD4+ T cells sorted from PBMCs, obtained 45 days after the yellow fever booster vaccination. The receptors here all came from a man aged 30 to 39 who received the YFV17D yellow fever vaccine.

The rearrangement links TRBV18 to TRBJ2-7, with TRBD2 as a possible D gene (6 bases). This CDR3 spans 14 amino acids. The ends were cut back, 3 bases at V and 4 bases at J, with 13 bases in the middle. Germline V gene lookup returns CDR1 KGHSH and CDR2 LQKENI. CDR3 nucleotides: TGTGCCAGCTCACCGACCGGGACTGCTTACGAGCAGTACTTC. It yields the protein CASSPTGTAYEQYF.

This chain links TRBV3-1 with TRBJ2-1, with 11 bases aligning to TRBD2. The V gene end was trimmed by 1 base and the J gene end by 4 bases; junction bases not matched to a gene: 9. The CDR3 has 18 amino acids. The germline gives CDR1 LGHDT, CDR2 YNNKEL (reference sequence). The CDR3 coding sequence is TGTGCCAGCAGCCAAGTCCTTCTTCGGACTAGCGGGTACAATGAGCAGTTCTTC. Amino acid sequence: CASSQVLLRTSGYNEQFF.

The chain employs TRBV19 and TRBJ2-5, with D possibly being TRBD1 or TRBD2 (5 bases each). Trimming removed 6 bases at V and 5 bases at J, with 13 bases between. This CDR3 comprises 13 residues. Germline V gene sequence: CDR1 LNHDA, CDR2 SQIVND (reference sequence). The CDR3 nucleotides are TGTGCCAGTAGGGGCCCAGAGGGGGAGACCCAGTACTTC. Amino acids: CASRGPEGETQYF.

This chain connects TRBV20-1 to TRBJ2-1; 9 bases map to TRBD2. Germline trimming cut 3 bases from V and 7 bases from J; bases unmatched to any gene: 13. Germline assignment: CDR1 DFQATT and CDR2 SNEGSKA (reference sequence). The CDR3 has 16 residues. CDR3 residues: CSAREDGGRAGNEQFF. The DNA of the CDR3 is TGCAGTGCTAGGGAGGACGGCGGGAGGGCCGGGAATGAGCAGTTCTTC.

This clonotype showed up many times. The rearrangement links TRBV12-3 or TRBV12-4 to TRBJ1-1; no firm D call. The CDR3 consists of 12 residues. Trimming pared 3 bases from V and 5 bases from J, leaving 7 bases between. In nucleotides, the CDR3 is TGTGCCAGCAGTTTGACCCCGACTGAAGCTTTCTTT. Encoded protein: CASSLTPTEAFF.

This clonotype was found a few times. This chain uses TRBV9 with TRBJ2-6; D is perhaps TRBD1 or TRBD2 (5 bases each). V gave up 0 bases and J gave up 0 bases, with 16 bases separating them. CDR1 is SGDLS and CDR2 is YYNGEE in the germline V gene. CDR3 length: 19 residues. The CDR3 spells CASSVGEGMGTSGANVLTF. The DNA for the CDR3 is TGTGCCAGCAGCGTAGGCGAAGGAATGGGGACCTCTGGGGCCAACGTCCTGACTTTC.

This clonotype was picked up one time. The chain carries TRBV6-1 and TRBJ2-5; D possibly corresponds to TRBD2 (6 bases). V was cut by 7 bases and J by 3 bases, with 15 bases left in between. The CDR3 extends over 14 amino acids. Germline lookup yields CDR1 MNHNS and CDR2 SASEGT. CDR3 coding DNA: TGTGCCAGCACCCTTTGGGGGGATGAAGAGACCCAGTACTTC. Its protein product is CASTLWGDEETQYF.

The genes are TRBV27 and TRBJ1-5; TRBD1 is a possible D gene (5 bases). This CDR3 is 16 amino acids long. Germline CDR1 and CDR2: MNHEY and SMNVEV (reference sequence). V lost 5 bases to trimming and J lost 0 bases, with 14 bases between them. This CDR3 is CASSRRGDNSNQPQHF. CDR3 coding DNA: TGTGCCAGCAGTAGGAGGGGCGATAATAGCAATCAGCCCCAGCATTTT.

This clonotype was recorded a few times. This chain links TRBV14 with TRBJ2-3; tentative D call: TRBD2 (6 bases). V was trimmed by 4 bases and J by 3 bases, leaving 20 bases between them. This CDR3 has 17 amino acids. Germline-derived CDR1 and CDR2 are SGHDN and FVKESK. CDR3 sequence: CASSPFPGVSQTDTQYF. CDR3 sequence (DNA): TGTGCCAGCAGCCCCTTTCCGGGAGTTAGCCAGACAGATACGCAGTATTTT.

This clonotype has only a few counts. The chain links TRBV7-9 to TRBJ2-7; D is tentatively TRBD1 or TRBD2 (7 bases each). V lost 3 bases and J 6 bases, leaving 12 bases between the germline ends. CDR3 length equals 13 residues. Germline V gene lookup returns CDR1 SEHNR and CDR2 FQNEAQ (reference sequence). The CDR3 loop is CASSFARGGEQYF. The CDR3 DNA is TGTGCCAGCAGCTTCGCCAGGGGGGGCGAGCAGTACTTC.

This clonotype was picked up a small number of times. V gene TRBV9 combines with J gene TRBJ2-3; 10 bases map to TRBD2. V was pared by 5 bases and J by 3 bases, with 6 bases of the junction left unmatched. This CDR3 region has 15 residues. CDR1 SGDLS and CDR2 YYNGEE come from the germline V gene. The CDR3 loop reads CASRPTSGITDTQYF. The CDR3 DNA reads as TGTGCCAGCAGACCTACTAGCGGGATTACAGATACGCAGTATTTT.

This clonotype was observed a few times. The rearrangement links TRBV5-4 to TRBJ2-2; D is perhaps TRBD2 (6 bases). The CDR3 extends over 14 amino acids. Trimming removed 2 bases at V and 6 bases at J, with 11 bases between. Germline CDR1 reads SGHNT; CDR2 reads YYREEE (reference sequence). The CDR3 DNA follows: TGTGCCAGCAGCTTTTCCGGGGGACCCGGGGAGCTGTTTTTT. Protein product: CASSFSGGPGELFF.

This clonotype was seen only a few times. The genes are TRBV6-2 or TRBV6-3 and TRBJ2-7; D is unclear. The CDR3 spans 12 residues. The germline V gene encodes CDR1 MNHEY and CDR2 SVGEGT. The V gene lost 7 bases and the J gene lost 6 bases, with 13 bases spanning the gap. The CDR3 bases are TGTGCCAGCAATAGCATTTTGGGCGAGCAGTACTTC. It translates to CASNSILGEQYF.

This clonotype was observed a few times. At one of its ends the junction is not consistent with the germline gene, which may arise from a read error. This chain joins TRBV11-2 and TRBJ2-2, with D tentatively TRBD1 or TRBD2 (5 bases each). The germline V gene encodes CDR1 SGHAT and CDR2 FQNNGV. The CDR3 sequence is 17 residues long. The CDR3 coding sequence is TGTGCCAGCAGCCTAGAAAGATCTGGGGGTCGAGGCGGGGAGCTGTTTTTT. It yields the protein CASSLERSGGRGGELFF.

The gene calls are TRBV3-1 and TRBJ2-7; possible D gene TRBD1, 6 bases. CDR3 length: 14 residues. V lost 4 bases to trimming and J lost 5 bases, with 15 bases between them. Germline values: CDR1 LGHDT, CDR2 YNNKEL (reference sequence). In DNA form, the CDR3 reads TGTGCCAGCAGCCCCCTGGGGGCCGGAGACGAGCAGTACTTC. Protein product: CASSPLGAGDEQYF.